Listed below are T cell receptor beta chains from one sample, sequenced in a study of T cell changes during pregnancy in multiple sclerosis. Clones were sequenced by immunoSEQ multiplex PCR, and TCRdb holds only the in-frame ones, with some missing. Here the sample spans tens of thousands of clones, about 96% being singletons. The source material was CD8+ T cells from peripheral blood mononuclear cells, sampled after pregnancy. All receptors come from a female donor with multiple sclerosis, enrolled in a pregnancy study. The CDR3 runs from the conserved cysteine through the conserved F or W. The order of the fields is V gene, CDR3 length, clone size, J gene, CDR3 protein. Size is omitted from some rows. Given values are once, few, many or a class for expanded clones.

>TRBV19|11|-|TRBJ1-5
CASSNNQPQHF
>TRBV28|13|-|TRBJ2-5
CASKGGSKETQYF
>TRBV27|13|-|TRBJ2-7
CASSLGQSYEQYF
>TRBV13|12|once|TRBJ2-1
CASSQGPNEQFF
>TRBV2|17|-|TRBJ2-1
CASSLTGTGEPIRSEFF
>TRBV25-1|13|-|TRBJ2-5
CASSEQGVGTQYF
>TRBV19|14|once|TRBJ2-7
CASSPGLAVYEQYF
>TRBV27|14|-|TRBJ2-3
CASSSWTDTDTQYF
>TRBV13|13|-|TRBJ2-1
CASSPKLDNEQFF
>TRBV2|13|-|TRBJ1-2
CASSVSHNYGYTF